The T cell receptor beta chain described here comes from a study of long-term antiretroviral therapy in people with HIV. Study results and caveats: Pre-ART expanded TRB clones stayed dominant throughout, though often decreasing after ART. Diversity rose after ART but stayed below transplant donor controls. Nothing was known about ART adherence, viral resistance or changes in therapy.

With respect to this clone: As yet, its antigen is unknown.

At survey level, the immunoSEQ assay was run in its v3.0 version. Method: immunoSEQ multiplex PCR; TCRdb's copy keeps in-frame clones and lacks some. The data hold under 50,000 clones, with approximately 94% observed a single time. This CDR3 is built from 13 residues. V was trimmed by 5 bases and J by 2 bases, leaving 10 bases between them. Per germline, CDR1 LNHDA and CDR2 SQIVND (reference sequence). The sample here was unsorted PBMCs, taken around 9.2 years after starting antiretroviral therapy. The genes are TRBV19 and TRBJ2-7; D is possibly TRBD1 or TRBD2 (7 bases each). This receptor was identified in a man between 25 and 39 years old with HIV. CDR3 coding DNA: TGTGCCAGTAGTCCAGGGGGGGCCTACGAGCAGTACTTC. The encoded protein is CASSPGGAYEQYF.